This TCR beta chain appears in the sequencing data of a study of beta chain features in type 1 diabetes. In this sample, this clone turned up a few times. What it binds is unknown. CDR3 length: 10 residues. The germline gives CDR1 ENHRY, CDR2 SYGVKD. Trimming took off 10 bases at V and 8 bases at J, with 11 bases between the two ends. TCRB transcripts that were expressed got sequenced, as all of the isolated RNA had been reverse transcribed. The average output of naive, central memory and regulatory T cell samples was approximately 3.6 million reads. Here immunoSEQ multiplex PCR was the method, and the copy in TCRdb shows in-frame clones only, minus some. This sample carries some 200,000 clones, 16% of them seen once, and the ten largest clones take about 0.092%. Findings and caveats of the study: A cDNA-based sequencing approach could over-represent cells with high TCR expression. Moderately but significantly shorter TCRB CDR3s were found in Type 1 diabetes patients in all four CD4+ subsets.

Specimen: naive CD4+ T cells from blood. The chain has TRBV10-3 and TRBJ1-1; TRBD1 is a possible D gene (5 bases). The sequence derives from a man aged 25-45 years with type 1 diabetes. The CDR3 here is CATREGEAFF. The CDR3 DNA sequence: TGTGCCACCCGAGAGGGGGAAGCTTTCTTT.